This TCR beta chain was profiled in a study of blood T cell repertoires in COVID-19. Looking at the study overall: COVID-19 samples, acute and convalescent, were from the United States, Italy and Spain.

Researchers sorted participants into cohorts using their self-reported clinical history. The method was immunoSEQ multiplex PCR; TCRdb's version includes in-frame clones alone and lacks a portion of them. The sample records about 180,000 clones, 75% to 90% being singletons. The TCR was taken from a middle-aged woman with acute COVID-19. Sample: PBMCs or T cells enriched from blood (not recorded which).

DNA for the CDR3: TGTGCCAGTAGTACTTCCCGACTAGCGCTATTTAGTTTCAATGAGCAGTTCTTC. This codes for CASSTSRLALFSFNEQFF. V usage is TRBV19 and J usage is TRBJ2-1; 8 bases line up with TRBD2. The CDR3 runs to 18 residues. Germline lookup yields CDR1 LNHDA and CDR2 SQIVND (reference sequence). V was clipped by 4 bases and J by 6 bases; unmatched bases: 17.